This entry lists 31 T cell receptor beta chains sequenced from one sample in a study of brain T cells in children with intractable seizures. Sequencing was limited to surgery cases with top T cell transcript signatures in brain tissue. Generated by immunoSEQ multiplex PCR, the TCRdb table keeps only in-frame clones and is missing some. The sample carries several thousand clones, over 65% recorded once. The sequences come from resected brain tissue, collected at surgery. Every receptor here comes from a girl aged 2 to 10 with tuberous sclerosis and intractable seizures.

V is TRBV7-2 and J is TRBJ2-5, with D possibly TRBD2 on 6 matching bases. V lost 3 bases and J lost 4, with 15 bases in between. The CDR3 is 15 amino acids. The V gene's germline CDR1 is SGHTA and CDR2 FQGNSA. This CDR3 reads CASSFGRGTRETQYF. The CDR3 DNA reads TGTGCCAGCAGCTTCGGGCGGGGTACCCGAGAGACCCAGTACTTC.

The genes are TRBV6-1 and TRBJ2-1; D is perhaps TRBD2 (5 bases). Germline loops: CDR1 MNHNS, CDR2 SASEGT. V lost 3 bases to trimming and J lost 7 bases, with 7 bases between them. This CDR3 has 12 residues. The CDR3 spells CASSEDFNEQFF. In nucleotides, the CDR3 is TGTGCCAGCAGTGAGGACTTTAATGAGCAGTTCTTC.

The rearrangement uses TRBV18 and TRBJ2-1, with 7 bases lining up with TRBD1. Germline CDR1 KGHSH, CDR2 LQKENI. The CDR3 totals 15 residues. The junction had 5 bases not matched to a gene; V was cut back by 2 bases and J by 4 bases. In DNA form, the CDR3 reads TGTGCCAGCTCACCAGGGACAGCTATTTACAATGAGCAGTTCTTC. This translates into CASSPGTAIYNEQFF.

This clone was picked up one time. The chain recombines TRBV4-1 with TRBJ2-1, with TRBD2 matching over 8 bases. After removal of 0 bases from V and 7 bases from J, the junction contained 11 bases not matched to a gene. The CDR3 totals 17 residues. The germline CDR1 and CDR2 sequences are MGHRA and YSYEKL. The CDR3 here is CASSQDRTAGALNEQFF. The CDR3, as DNA: TGCGCCAGCAGCCAAGATCGAACAGCGGGGGCTCTTAATGAGCAGTTCTTC.

This clone has just a few counts. The V call is TRBV6-1, the J call TRBJ2-1, with D unresolved. Germline CDR1 and CDR2: MNHNS and SASEGT. The CDR3 length is 12 residues. V was trimmed by 1 base and J by 9 bases, leaving 7 bases between them. For the CDR3, the DNA is TGTGCCAGCAGTGAAGTCTTGGGTGAGCAGTTCTTC. Amino acid sequence: CASSEVLGEQFF.

CDR3 sequence reads: CATSRDRGRSYGYTF. Written as DNA, the CDR3 is TGTGCCACCAGCAGAGACCGTGGACGATCCTATGGCTACACCTTC. The chain recombines TRBV15 with TRBJ1-2, with D unclear. This CDR3 region has 15 residues. The ends were cut back, 0 bases at V and 4 bases at J, with 12 bases in the middle. Per germline, CDR1 LNHNV and CDR2 YYDKDF (reference sequence).

The chain links TRBV5-6 to TRBJ2-2, with D tentatively TRBD2 (5 bases). Looked up from germline, CDR1 is SGHDT and CDR2 is YYEEEE. The CDR3 contains 15 residues. Trimming pared 0 bases from V and 0 bases from J, leaving 6 bases between. The CDR3, as DNA: TGTGCCAGCAGCTTGGCCGGGACGAACACCGGGGAGCTGTTTTTT. Translation gives CASSLAGTNTGELFF.

This clone was counted between two and nine times. V usage is TRBV5-1 and J usage is TRBJ2-2, with unresolved D. This CDR3 has 14 residues. Germline V gene sequence: CDR1 SGHRS, CDR2 YFSETQ. Trimming shortened V by 2 bases and J by 0 bases, and 5 bases separated the two germline ends. CDR3 residues: CASSLDTNTGELFF. The CDR3 nucleotides read TGCGCCAGCAGCTTAGATACGAACACCGGGGAGCTGTTTTTT.

The chain links TRBV9 to TRBJ2-2; 11 nucleotides align to TRBD1. Trimming cost V 3 bases and J 6 bases; bases outside gene matches: 4. Germline V gives CDR1 SGDLS, CDR2 YYNGEE. The CDR3 has 15 residues. In DNA, the CDR3 is TGTGCCAGCAGCGCTCCGGGACAGGGGGCCGGGGAGCTGTTTTTT. Its protein is CASSAPGQGAGELFF.

V is TRBV19 and J is TRBJ2-1; maybe TRBD2 (6 bases). The germline CDR1 and CDR2 sequences are LNHDA and SQIVND (reference sequence). The CDR3 is 16 amino acids. V lost 6 bases and J 1 base, leaving 16 bases between the germline ends. CDR3 amino acids: CASRSRDSRSYNEQFF. In DNA, the CDR3 is TGTGCCAGTAGGTCCCGGGACTCCAGATCCTACAATGAGCAGTTCTTC.

The rearrangement uses TRBV6-5 and TRBJ2-5; 9 positions agree with TRBD1. The germline V gene encodes CDR1 MNHEY and CDR2 SVGAGI. The ends lost 6 bases at V and 6 bases at J; junction bases unmatched: 5. The CDR3 extends over 13 amino acids. Here the CDR3 DNA reads TGTGCCAGCAGCCCCGGACAGGGGCAGACCCAGTACTTC. Translating it yields CASSPGQGQTQYF.

In this sample, this clone turned up a few times. The chain uses TRBV6-5 and TRBJ1-5; D gene unclear. Deletions cut 0 bases from V and 0 bases from J, with 9 bases between. CDR1 is MNHEY and CDR2 is SVGAGI in the germline V gene. The CDR3 extends over 16 amino acids. This CDR3 is CASSYSAVGSNQPQHF. CDR3 coding DNA: TGTGCCAGCAGTTACTCGGCAGTGGGTAGCAATCAGCCCCAGCATTTT.

This chain uses TRBV29-1 with TRBJ2-1; D might be TRBD1 (5 bases). The CDR3 is 12 residues long. CDR1 is SQVTM and CDR2 is ANQGSEA in the germline V gene. The CDR3 nucleotides read TGCACCACAAAATCAGGGTTTAATGAGCAGTTCTTC. This encodes CTTKSGFNEQFF.

The gene calls are TRBV19 and TRBJ1-5; D is unclear. V lost 1 base and J 0 bases, leaving 10 bases between the germline ends. Germline loops: CDR1 LNHDA, CDR2 SQIVND (reference sequence). The CDR3 loop spans 16 amino acids. CDR3: CASSIAYDSSNQPQHF. The CDR3 DNA reads as TGTGCCAGTAGTATAGCCTACGATTCTAGCAATCAGCCCCAGCATTTT.

There are a few counts of this clone. CDR3 loop: CASSLGQGTTEAFF. CDR3 bases: TGCGCCAGCAGCTTGGGGCAGGGAACGACTGAAGCTTTCTTT. The chain employs TRBV5-1 and TRBJ1-1; a weak D match, TRBD1 (5 bases). The CDR3 totals 14 residues. CDR1 is SGHRS and CDR2 is YFSETQ in the germline V gene. The ends were cut back, 0 bases at V and 5 bases at J, with 11 bases in the middle.

The chain couples TRBV5-5 to TRBJ2-5; 13 bases are shared with TRBD2. Unmatched junction bases numbered 8, after V lost 4 bases and J lost 5 bases. This CDR3 spans 16 amino acids. Germline-derived CDR1 and CDR2 are SGHKS and YYEKEE (reference sequence). The CDR3 nucleotides read TGTGCCAGCAGCCAGGGACTAGCGGGGTTGGAGGAGACCCAGTACTTC. Residues: CASSQGLAGLEETQYF.

This clone showed up just once. The V call is TRBV2, the J call TRBJ1-1; D is perhaps TRBD1 (5 bases). The ends were cut back, 2 bases at V and 4 bases at J, with 14 bases in the middle. CDR1 and CDR2 from the germline V gene are SNHLY and FYNNEI. The CDR3 has 15 residues. CDR3 nucleotides: TGTGCCAGCAGTGAATTCGAGGTGAGGGGCACTGAAGCTTTCTTT. Residues: CASSEFEVRGTEAFF.

The chain recombines TRBV7-9 with TRBJ2-5; D gene uncertain. V was shortened by 0 bases and J by 1 base, with 9 bases between the two germline ends. The CDR3 is made up of 15 amino acids. CDR1 is SEHNR and CDR2 is FQNEAQ in the germline V gene (reference sequence). Here the CDR3 reads CASSLARQRQETQYF. The CDR3 coding sequence is TGTGCCAGCAGCTTAGCGCGGCAGCGCCAAGAGACCCAGTACTTC.

The V and J genes are TRBV6-5 and TRBJ1-2; D possibly corresponds to TRBD1 (5 bases). This CDR3 is 12 amino acids long. Germline lookup yields CDR1 MNHEY and CDR2 SVGAGI. Trimming cost V 3 bases and J 8 bases, with 10 bases left between them. The CDR3 here is CASSYGGKGYTF. In nucleotides, the CDR3 is TGTGCCAGCAGTTATGGGGGGAAGGGCTACACCTTC.

The chain recombines TRBV11-3 with TRBJ2-2; the D is unclear. Trimming stripped 3 bases from V and 6 bases from J, with 8 bases between. The CDR3 runs 13 residues. Germline loops: CDR1 SGHNT, CDR2 YENEEA. CDR3 residues: CASSFPGSGELFF. The CDR3 coding sequence is TGTGCCAGCAGCTTTCCGGGCTCCGGGGAGCTGTTTTTT.

The rearrangement links TRBV24-1 to TRBJ2-2; 7 nucleotides align to TRBD2. The CDR3 loop spans 14 amino acids. Germline V gene sequence: CDR1 KGHDR, CDR2 SFDVKD. Losses at the gene ends were 4 bases for V and 4 bases for J; bases not matched to a gene: 2. For the CDR3, the DNA is TGTGCCACCAGTGAGGCGGGGGTCACCGGGGAGCTGTTTTTT. This translates into CATSEAGVTGELFF.

In this sample, this clone turned up a few times. This chain connects TRBV2 to TRBJ1-4; TRBD1 aligns across 9 bases. CDR3 length equals 15 residues. Germline V gene data show CDR1 as SNHLY and CDR2 as FYNNEI. The V and J ends lost 5 bases and 7 bases, in that order; junction bases with no gene match: 8. CDR3 in DNA: TGTGCCAGCAGTTCGACAGGGGGAATTCGTGAAAAACTGTTTTTT. Translation gives CASSSTGGIREKLFF. Using reference TRBV2 and TRBJ1-4 for the parts outside the CDR3, the full variable domain is EPEVTQTPSHQVTQMGQEVILRCVPISNHLYFYWYRQILGQKVEFLVSFYNNEISEKSEIFDDQFSVERPDGSNFTLKIRSTKLEDSAMYFCASSSTGGIREKLFFGSGTQLSVL.

This clone was counted once. The chain joins TRBV18 to TRBJ1-6; 7 bases fit TRBD1. The germline V gene has CDR1 KGHSH and CDR2 LQKENI. This CDR3 spans 17 amino acids. The V segment lost 2 bases and the J segment 3 bases; nucleotides outside the gene matches: 7. The CDR3 DNA is TGTGCCAGCTCACCAGATATTCAGGGGGACTATAATTCACCCCTCCACTTT. Its translation: CASSPDIQGDYNSPLHF.

V is TRBV29-1 and J is TRBJ2-7, with 12 bases that match TRBD2. The CDR3 is 15 residues long. V was pared by 3 bases and J by 2 bases, with 5 bases of the junction left unmatched. Germline CDR1 is SQVTM and CDR2 is ANQGSEA. The DNA for the CDR3 is TGCAGCGTTGAGGCGCTAGCGGGGGGGACCTACGAGCAGTACTTC. Translation gives CSVEALAGGTYEQYF.

The chain is built from TRBV7-6 and TRBJ2-5; TRBD1 matches 8 bases. Germline CDR1 reads SGHVS; CDR2 reads FNYEAQ. The CDR3 extends over 17 amino acids. J was trimmed by 5 bases and V by 2 bases; bases with no gene match: 13. Here the CDR3 reads CASSLSDRARPWETQYF. DNA for the CDR3: TGTGCCAGCAGCTTATCGGACAGGGCCAGGCCTTGGGAGACCCAGTACTTC.

The chain joins TRBV2 to TRBJ2-6; D unclear. V was trimmed by 10 bases and J by 5 bases, leaving 9 bases between them. CDR3 size: 12 residues. In germline, CDR1 is SNHLY, CDR2 FYNNEI. CDR3: CATAFWANVLTF. The CDR3 DNA reads as TGTGCCACCGCCTTCTGGGCCAACGTCCTGACTTTC.

CDR3 loop: CASSEWDRDSVTEAFF. In DNA form, the CDR3 reads TGTGCCAGCAGTGAGTGGGACAGGGACAGTGTCACTGAAGCTTTCTTT. The rearrangement links TRBV6-4 to TRBJ1-1; 9 positions agree with TRBD1. There are 16 residues in the CDR3. The junction had 9 bases not matched to a gene; V was cut back by 3 bases and J by 4 bases. Germline V gives CDR1 MRHNA, CDR2 SNTAGT.

This clone appeared once. The rearrangement uses TRBV10-3 and TRBJ1-1, with D unclear. The germline V gene has CDR1 ENHRY and CDR2 SYGVKD. The CDR3 covers 16 residues. Trimming took 0 bases from V and 1 from J, leaving 12 bases between them. The CDR3 DNA reads TGTGCCATCAGTGAGTCAGAGTTAACTCCGAACACTGAAGCTTTCTTT. Its translation is CAISESELTPNTEAFF.

Comments on this clone: This may stem from a read error, because a much larger clone lies one nucleotide away. The V call is TRBV14, the J call TRBJ1-2; D is unclear. This CDR3 region has 12 residues. Between the trimmed V and J ends, which lost 0 bases and 4 bases, there was a span of 3 bases. Looked up from germline, CDR1 is SGHDN and CDR2 is FVKESK. CDR3 bases: TGTGCCAGCAGCCAAGACAGCTATGGCTACACCTTC. This translates into CASSQDSYGYTF.

V and J are TRBV2 and TRBJ1-2; D possibly corresponds to TRBD1 (5 bases). Trimming took 4 bases from V and 8 from J, leaving 17 bases between them. This CDR3 contains 14 residues. The V gene's germline CDR1 is SNHLY and CDR2 FYNNEI. The CDR3 loop reads CASSGRGPPVGYTF. The CDR3 nucleotides read TGTGCCAGCAGTGGTAGGGGACCCCCGGTGGGCTACACCTTC. The complete variable domain, with remaining parts taken from reference TRBV2 and TRBJ1-2, reads EPEVTQTPSHQVTQMGQEVILRCVPISNHLYFYWYRQILGQKVEFLVSFYNNEISEKSEIFDDQFSVERPDGSNFTLKIRSTKLEDSAMYFCASSGRGPPVGYTFGSGTRLTVV.

In this sample, this clone is medium-sized. This sequence joins TRBV6-5 and TRBJ1-1, with 7 bases identical to TRBD1. The CDR3 consists of 15 residues. The germline V gene has CDR1 MNHEY and CDR2 SVGAGI. V shed 6 bases, J shed 0 bases, and the junction held 7 bases outside the gene matches. Written as DNA, the CDR3 is TGTGCCAGCAGCCCGGGACAGAGCATGAACACTGAAGCTTTCTTT. As protein: CASSPGQSMNTEAFF.